This TCR beta chain derives from a study of blood T cell repertoires in COVID-19. The overall study: PBMCs, B-cell-depleted T cells, or T cells provided the cDNA or gDNA that made up the material.

V shed 1 base and J shed 11 bases, with 15 bases lying between them. Germline CDR1 reads SNHLY; CDR2 reads FYNNEI. CDR3 length: 15 residues. Source study methods: From reference gene primer amplification, estimates of nucleated cell counts were derived. Assay: immunoSEQ multiplex PCR; the TCRdb copy retains only in-frame clones and omits some. The D gene and trimming were derived from the DNA, and the V and J assignments and clone size from that table. The sample carries about 56,000 clones, roughly 84% recorded once. The sequence was obtained from a man aged 55-75 years with COVID-19, enrolled during active disease. The chain uses TRBV2 and TRBJ1-6; D may be TRBD1 (5 bases). The material sequenced was peripheral blood. DNA for the CDR3: TGTGCCAGCAGTGAAGGACGGGGGGATGGTGCACCCCTCCACTTT. Its translation: CASSEGRGDGAPLHF.